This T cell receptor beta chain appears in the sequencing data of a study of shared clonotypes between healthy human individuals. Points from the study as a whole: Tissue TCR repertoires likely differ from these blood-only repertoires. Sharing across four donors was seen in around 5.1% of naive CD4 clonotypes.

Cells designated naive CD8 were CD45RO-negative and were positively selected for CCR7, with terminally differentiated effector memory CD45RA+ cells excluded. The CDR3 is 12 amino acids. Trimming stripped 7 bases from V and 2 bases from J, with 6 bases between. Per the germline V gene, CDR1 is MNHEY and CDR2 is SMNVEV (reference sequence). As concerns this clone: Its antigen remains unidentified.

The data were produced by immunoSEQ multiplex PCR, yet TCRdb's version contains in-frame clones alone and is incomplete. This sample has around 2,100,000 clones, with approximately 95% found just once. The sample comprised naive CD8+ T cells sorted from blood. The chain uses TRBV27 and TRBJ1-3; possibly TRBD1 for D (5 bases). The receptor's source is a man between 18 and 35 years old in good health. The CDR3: CASKGPGNTIYF. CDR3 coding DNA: TGTGCCAGCAAGGGACCTGGAAACACCATATATTTT.